The source of this TCR beta chain is a study of cytomegalovirus exposure and HLA in healthy donors. Study observations and caveats: With later analysis, a missense DCLRE1C variant became linked to TCR beta V- and J-gene trimming. HLA-A and HLA-B allele assignments for most subjects were reportedly predicted accurately using TCR beta sequences.

The CDR3 has 13 amino acids. Trimming cost V 8 bases and J 1 base, with 11 bases left between them. Germline loops: CDR1 MNHNY, CDR2 SVGAGI (reference sequence). In the PCR, 60 Vbeta and 13 Jbeta primers were used. The data were produced by immunoSEQ multiplex PCR, yet TCRdb's version contains in-frame clones alone and is incomplete. The table has a few hundred thousand clones, 80% to 95% seen once; the top ten hold around 1.7%. In this sample, this clone turned up a few times. The antigen is undetermined. V is TRBV6-6 and J is TRBJ1-1, with a tentative D call TRBD1 (6 bases). This sequence was found in a girl aged 2 to 10 in good health and CMV-seronegative. Sequencing was done on a sample of PBMCs. The CDR3 loop is CASERGANTEAFF. CDR3 DNA sequence: TGTGCCAGCGAGCGGGGGGCGAACACTGAAGCTTTCTTT.